A single sample gave rise to the 15 T cell receptor beta chains below, sequenced in a study of neurological immune-mediated disorders (dated by TCRdb to the late 2010s). The library was produced with 5' RACE. Sequencing instrument: Illumina HiSeq 2500. Clones were called with MiXCR by TCRdb after fastp trimmed the public reads at Q25, and only in-frame beta chains were retained. Each record represents a unique CDR3 protein, reported with the most common genes and DNA among its rows. The sample data list about 36,000 distinct CDR3 sequences, and under 13% of these were observed just once. The ten largest clones represent approximately 6.9% of the sample. The source material was PBMCs. These receptors came from a woman aged 25 to 39 with HTLV-1-associated myelopathy (HAM/TSP).

This clonotype was seen at least ten times. This rearrangement joins TRBV5-6 to TRBJ2-7, with D perhaps being TRBD1 or TRBD2 (5 bases each). Germline CDR1 is SGHDT and CDR2 is YYEEEE. This CDR3 is built from 14 residues. V was cut by 5 bases and J by 3 bases, with 15 bases left in between. DNA of the CDR3: TGTGCCAGCAGGCAACCGGGACCAATCTACGAGCAGTACTTC. Protein sequence: CASRQPGPIYEQYF.

This clonotype has a count of ten or more. The rearrangement uses TRBV5-1 and TRBJ2-5; TRBD1 might be the D (6 bases). The CDR3 runs 17 residues. With 0 bases removed from V and 4 bases from J, the gap between germline ends came to 19 bases. From germline, CDR1 is SGHRS and CDR2 YFSETQ. The chain's CDR3 is CASSLVMRTAVPETQYF. CDR3 bases: TGCGCCAGCAGCTTGGTCATGCGGACAGCGGTTCCAGAGACCCAGTACTTC.

The rearrangement joins TRBV7-8 to TRBJ2-7; 7 nucleotides match TRBD1. V was clipped by 7 bases and J by 2 bases; unmatched bases: 8. Germline V lookup: CDR1 SGHVS, CDR2 FQNEAQ. The CDR3 has 14 residues. CDR3 DNA: TGTGCCAGCACCCCAGAAGGGACAGCCTACGAGCAGTACTTC. Protein: CASTPEGTAYEQYF.

This clonotype was observed a handful of times. This sequence joins TRBV6-1 and TRBJ2-7; TRBD2 is a possible D gene (6 bases). CDR1 and CDR2 from the germline V gene are MNHNS and SASEGT. There are 14 residues in the CDR3. V was cut by 6 bases and J by 3 bases, with 15 bases left in between. CDR3 protein: CASRAPGLSYEQYF. CDR3 nucleotides: TGTGCCAGCAGGGCGCCGGGACTTAGCTACGAGCAGTACTTC.

This clonotype was counted many times. The chain couples TRBV5-1 to TRBJ2-3, with D perhaps TRBD2 (6 bases). V was cut by 0 bases and J by 0 bases, with 11 bases left in between. From germline, CDR1 is SGHRS and CDR2 YFSETQ. The CDR3 runs to 16 residues. CDR3 region: CASSLGQGTSTDTQYF. CDR3 coding DNA: TGCGCCAGCAGCTTGGGACAAGGGACTAGCACAGATACGCAGTATTTT.

This clonotype showed up many times. The V call is TRBV5-1, the J call TRBJ1-6; 7 positions agree with TRBD1. There are 14 residues in the CDR3. V was clipped by 0 bases and J by 9 bases; unmatched bases: 3. The germline gives CDR1 SGHRS, CDR2 YFSETQ. CDR3 DNA sequence: TGCGCCAGCAGCTTGGAAGGGGGCGGTTCACCCCTCCACTTT. Translating it yields CASSLEGGGSPLHF. Full variable domain (missing parts from reference TRBV5-1 and TRBJ1-6): KAGVTQTPRYLIKTRGQQVTLSCSPISGHRSVSWYQQTPGQGLQFLFEYFSETQRNKGNFPGRFSGRQFSNSRSEMNVSTLELGDSALYLCASSLEGGGSPLHFGNGTRLTVT.

In this sample, this clonotype turned up many times. The chain couples TRBV20-1 to TRBJ1-5; tentative D call: TRBD1 (6 bases). The V gene lost 3 bases and the J gene lost 4 bases, with 13 bases spanning the gap. The V gene's germline CDR1 is DFQATT and CDR2 SNEGSKA (reference sequence). This CDR3 spans 14 amino acids. The CDR3 region is CSASAGGGNQPQHF. In DNA form, the CDR3 reads TGCAGTGCTAGTGCGGGGGGCGGTAATCAGCCCCAGCATTTT.

The V and J genes are TRBV15 and TRBJ2-7, with 7 bases lining up with TRBD1. The CDR3 has 12 residues. With V trimmed by 7 bases and J by 10 bases, 10 bases remained unmatched. Germline CDR1 is LNHNV and CDR2 is YYDKDF (reference sequence). The chain's CDR3 is CATISPGGDQYF. The CDR3 DNA follows: TGTGCCACCATCAGTCCAGGGGGAGATCAGTACTTC.

This clonotype came up many times. The chain uses TRBV20-1 and TRBJ2-6, with D perhaps matching TRBD1 (5 bases). V was clipped by 6 bases and J by 0 bases, with 9 bases between them. Germline CDR1 reads DFQATT; CDR2 reads SNEGSKA (reference sequence). The CDR3 has 14 residues. Written as DNA, the CDR3 is TGCAGTGCCAGGGCCAGCTCTGGGGCCAACGTCCTGACTTTC. Its translation is CSARASSGANVLTF.

The chain carries TRBV20-1 and TRBJ2-1, with D perhaps matching TRBD2 (7 bases). V gave up 5 bases and J gave up 7 bases, with 18 bases separating them. CDR1 and CDR2 from the germline V gene are DFQATT and SNEGSKA (reference sequence). CDR3 length: 14 residues. The CDR3 spells CSARGASLWNEQFF. Written as DNA, the CDR3 is TGCAGTGCTCGGGGGGCCAGTTTGTGGAATGAGCAGTTCTTC.

This clonotype was counted ten times or more. V is TRBV6-1 and J is TRBJ2-3; perhaps TRBD2 as D (5 bases). Looked up from germline, CDR1 is MNHNS and CDR2 is SASEGT. Trimming shortened V by 1 base and J by 5 bases, and 16 bases separated the two germline ends. CDR3 length equals 16 residues. The CDR3 nucleotides are TGTGCCAGCAGTGAAGTAGTAACTAGTGGTGGAGATACGCAGTATTTT. Translating gives CASSEVVTSGGDTQYF.

This clonotype was seen ten or more times. V and J are TRBV5-6 and TRBJ2-6; D remains unclear. From germline, CDR1 is SGHDT and CDR2 YYEEEE. The V and J ends lost 4 bases and 0 bases respectively, with 5 bases between them. The CDR3 sequence is 14 residues long. In DNA form, the CDR3 reads TGTGCCAGCAGCGGTACCTCTGGGGCCAACGTCCTGACTTTC. It encodes CASSGTSGANVLTF.

The chain links TRBV5-1 to TRBJ2-1; a weak D match, TRBD1 (6 bases). CDR3 size: 14 residues. From germline, CDR1 is SGHRS and CDR2 YFSETQ. Trimming cost V 3 bases and J 13 bases, with 20 bases left between them. The CDR3 here is CASSSGVDKNIQFF. The CDR3, as DNA: TGCGCCAGCAGCTCAGGGGTGGACAAAAACATTCAGTTCTTC.

This clonotype was found a few times. The chain joins TRBV5-1 to TRBJ2-6; possibly TRBD1 for D (5 bases). With 0 bases removed from V and 2 bases from J, the gap between germline ends came to 12 bases. The CDR3 is made up of 17 amino acids. Germline V lookup: CDR1 SGHRS, CDR2 YFSETQ. CDR3 sequence (DNA): TGCGCCAGCAGCTTGGAGTCAGGGTCAACTGGGGCCAACGTCCTGACTTTC. It encodes CASSLESGSTGANVLTF.

As concerns this clonotype: A read error may produce the germline difference seen at one junction end. The genes are TRBV20-1 and TRBJ2-1; D is perhaps TRBD1 or TRBD2 (5 bases each). Germline CDR1 and CDR2: DFQATT and SNEGSKA (reference sequence). The CDR3 runs 13 residues. CDR3 in amino acids: CSAWGSSYDEQFF. The DNA of the CDR3 is TGCAGTGCCTGGGGGTCTAGCTACGATGAGCAGTTCTTC.